Each of the 22 T cell receptor beta chains below was sequenced from the same sample in a study of blood T cell repertoires in COVID-19. Profiling relied on immunoSEQ multiplex PCR, and the TCRdb table lists in-frame clones only, not all of them. The data show about 190,000 clones, about 82% seen once. Source material: PBMCs or T cells enriched from blood (not recorded which). Source of these receptors: a man aged 35-49 years with acute COVID-19.

V gene TRBV20-1 combines with J gene TRBJ2-1; 11 bases are shared with TRBD1. V gave up 5 bases and J gave up 9 bases; unmatched junction bases: 9. The CDR3 is made up of 14 amino acids. Germline V gene sequence: CDR1 DFQATT, CDR2 SNEGSKA (reference sequence). The CDR3 spells CSARGQGAAGEQFF. DNA for the CDR3: TGCAGTGCTCGTGGACAGGGGGCAGCAGGTGAGCAGTTCTTC.

The chain links TRBV2 to TRBJ1-1, with D possibly being TRBD1 (5 bases). The CDR3 extends over 12 amino acids. Germline values: CDR1 SNHLY, CDR2 FYNNEI. V was clipped by 9 bases and J by 4 bases, with 12 bases between them. The CDR3 sequence is CASTGGGTEAFF. The CDR3, as DNA: TGTGCCAGTACCGGGGGGGGCACTGAAGCTTTCTTT.

V and J are TRBV9 and TRBJ2-3; 10 nucleotides match TRBD1. The ends lost 3 bases at V and 8 bases at J; junction bases unmatched: 6. CDR1 and CDR2 (germline): SGDLS, YYNGEE. The CDR3 totals 14 residues. CDR3 loop: CASSGQGARSTQYF. The CDR3 coding sequence is TGTGCCAGCAGCGGACAGGGGGCGCGTTCTACGCAGTATTTT.

This clone was counted a few times. This rearrangement joins TRBV7-3 to TRBJ2-2, with TRBD1 as a possible D gene (5 bases). The CDR3 loop spans 15 amino acids. V lost 6 bases to trimming and J lost 0 bases, with 11 bases between them. Germline CDR1 is SGHTA and CDR2 is FQGTGA. The CDR3 loop is CASSQGAANTGELFF. In DNA form, the CDR3 reads TGTGCCAGCAGTCAAGGGGCGGCGAACACCGGGGAGCTGTTTTTT.

The CDR3 is CASSFLGAAPSSGANVLTF. The CDR3 DNA reads TGTGCCAGCAGCTTTTTGGGGGCGGCGCCAAGCTCTGGGGCCAACGTCCTGACTTTC. V and J are TRBV5-6 and TRBJ2-6, with a tentative D call TRBD1 (6 bases). Per the germline V gene, CDR1 is SGHDT and CDR2 is YYEEEE. Trimming left V 2 bases short and J 0 bases short, with 18 bases between. The CDR3 has 19 residues.

The V and J genes are TRBV28 and TRBJ1-5; 8 bases fit TRBD1. V lost 5 bases to trimming and J lost 6 bases; unmatched junction nucleotides: 6. Germline CDR1 reads MDHEN; CDR2 reads SYDVKM. The length of the CDR3 is 14 residues. The chain's CDR3 is CASSTQGGSQPQHF. DNA of the CDR3: TGTGCCAGCAGTACACAGGGGGGTAGTCAGCCCCAGCATTTT.

This clone was detected only a few times. This chain connects TRBV6-5 to TRBJ1-5; 8 bases line up with TRBD1. From germline, CDR1 is MNHEY and CDR2 SVGAGI. Trimming at V came to 6 bases and at J to 5 bases, leaving 6 bases not matched to a gene. CDR3 length: 14 residues. Written as DNA, the CDR3 is TGTGCCAGCAGGCGCTTACAGGGGGATCAGCCCCAGCATTTT. Residues: CASRRLQGDQPQHF.

This chain joins TRBV7-9 and TRBJ2-1, with a possible D match to TRBD2 (6 bases). The V end was cut by 0 bases, the J end by 2 bases, with 8 bases between. CDR1 is SEHNR and CDR2 is FQNEAQ in the germline V gene (reference sequence). The CDR3 totals 15 residues. The CDR3 spells CASSLARGTYNEQFF. Here the CDR3 DNA reads TGTGCCAGCAGCTTAGCGCGCGGGACCTACAATGAGCAGTTCTTC.

The V and J genes are TRBV4-1 and TRBJ1-4; 9 nucleotides align to TRBD1. The germline gives CDR1 MGHRA, CDR2 YSYEKL. This CDR3 region has 17 residues. V gave up 4 bases and J gave up 2 bases; unmatched junction bases: 8. The CDR3 sequence: CASSRTGGLGTNEKLFF. In DNA form, the CDR3 reads TGCGCCAGCAGCCGAACAGGGGGCCTGGGTACTAATGAAAAACTGTTTTTT.

Concerning this clone itself: This CDR3 is also generated by other DNA sequences in the sample. The chain combines TRBV25-1 with TRBJ2-1; no clear D. CDR1 is MGHDK, CDR2 SYGVNS, per germline. V dropped 1 base and J dropped 7 bases, with 5 bases sitting between them. CDR3 length equals 12 residues. The CDR3 region is CASSELFNEQFF. In nucleotides, the CDR3 is TGTGCCAGCAGTGAATTATTTAATGAGCAGTTCTTC.

The V and J genes are TRBV9 and TRBJ2-2, with D perhaps matching TRBD2 (6 bases). Germline values: CDR1 SGDLS, CDR2 YYNGEE. Trimming removed 4 bases from V and 5 bases from J, with 18 bases in between. The CDR3 totals 16 residues. CDR3 loop: CASSTWTTAATGELFF. The CDR3 DNA reads as TGTGCCAGCAGCACTTGGACTACAGCCGCGACCGGGGAGCTGTTTTTT.

V and J are TRBV4-1 and TRBJ2-3; 10 bases align to TRBD2. With V trimmed by 2 bases and J by 3 bases, 5 bases remained unmatched. The germline V gene encodes CDR1 MGHRA and CDR2 YSYEKL. This CDR3 is 16 amino acids long. This CDR3 reads CASSQTVAGGTDTQYF. In DNA form, the CDR3 reads TGCGCCAGCAGCCAAACAGTAGCGGGAGGTACAGATACGCAGTATTTT.

The chain uses TRBV30 and TRBJ2-3, with D unresolved. Germline V lookup: CDR1 GTSNPN, CDR2 SVGIG (reference sequence). Trimming took off 2 bases at V and 4 bases at J, with 4 bases between the two ends. The CDR3 is 11 residues long. In DNA, the CDR3 is TGTGCCTGGAGTACACCAGATACGCAGTATTTT. As protein: CAWSTPDTQYF.

This chain links TRBV28 with TRBJ2-1; TRBD1 matches at 8 bases. Germline CDR1 MDHEN, CDR2 SYDVKM. This CDR3 is 16 amino acids long. With 1 base clipped from V and 8 bases from J, the junction kept 10 bases outside the gene matches. The CDR3 is CASSLLKPRGPDEQFF. The CDR3 DNA sequence: TGTGCCAGCAGTTTATTAAAGCCCAGGGGGCCGGATGAGCAGTTCTTC. Drawing the rest from reference TRBV28 and TRBJ2-1, the complete variable domain is DVKVTQSSRYLVKRTGEKVFLECVQDMDHENMFWYRQDPGLGLRLIYFSYDVKMKEKGDIPEGYSVSREKKERFSLILESASTNQTSMYLCASSLLKPRGPDEQFFGPGTRLTVL.

This clone was seen ten or more times. The rearrangement links TRBV5-1 to TRBJ2-5; D might be TRBD1 (6 bases). This CDR3 comprises 14 residues. Germline CDR1 SGHRS, CDR2 YFSETQ. Trimming removed 8 bases at V and 5 bases at J, with 19 bases between. This chain's CDR3 is CASKGELLRETQYF. Here the CDR3 DNA reads TGCGCCAGTAAGGGGGAACTCCTTCGGGAGACCCAGTACTTC.

The rearrangement joins TRBV7-9 to TRBJ2-5; D might be TRBD1 (5 bases). The CDR3 loop spans 13 amino acids. The V gene's germline CDR1 is SEHNR and CDR2 FQNEAQ (reference sequence). The V end was cut by 7 bases, the J end by 5 bases, with 14 bases between. The CDR3 reads CASKAGIYETQYF. In DNA form, the CDR3 reads TGTGCCAGCAAGGCAGGGATCTATGAGACCCAGTACTTC.

This rearrangement joins TRBV27 to TRBJ2-1; TRBD2 matches at 12 bases. The V gene end was trimmed by 10 bases and the J gene end by 7 bases; junction bases not matched to a gene: 2. CDR1 is MNHEY, CDR2 SMNVEV, per germline (reference sequence). The CDR3 length is 12 residues. CDR3 DNA sequence: TGTGCCATCGGACTAGCGGGAAATGAGCAGTTCTTC. Translation gives CAIGLAGNEQFF.

This clone is a singleton in its sample. The junction departs from the called germline gene at one end, perhaps through a read error. The V and J genes are TRBV3-1 (or the pseudogene TRBV3-2) and TRBJ2-7; 9 nucleotides match TRBD2. CDR3 size: 12 residues. Germline loops: CDR1 LGHDT, CDR2 YNNKEL (reference sequence). CDR3 amino acids: CASSQGGRALSF. Written as DNA, the CDR3 is TGTGCCAGCAGCCAGGGCGGGAGGGCCCTTTCCTTC.

This chain links TRBV19 with TRBJ2-7, with a tentative D call TRBD1 (6 bases). V lost 5 bases to trimming and J lost 3 bases, with 11 bases between them. This CDR3 has 13 residues. The germline CDR1 and CDR2 sequences are LNHDA and SQIVND (reference sequence). The CDR3 spells CASSWVQGYEQYF. CDR3 sequence (DNA): TGTGCCAGTAGTTGGGTACAGGGCTACGAGCAGTACTTC.

CDR3 region: CSAKLRDEQFF. The DNA for the CDR3 is TGCAGTGCTAAACTACGGGATGAGCAGTTCTTC. This chain connects TRBV20-1 to TRBJ2-1, with D uncertain. V lost 4 bases and J 8 bases, leaving 9 bases between the germline ends. Germline CDR1 DFQATT, CDR2 SNEGSKA (reference sequence). This CDR3 is built from 11 residues.

As regards this clone: This CDR3 is also generated by other DNA sequences in the sample. The rearrangement links TRBV19 to TRBJ2-1; 8 bases agree with TRBD2. V lost 2 bases to trimming and J lost 2 bases; unmatched junction nucleotides: 2. The CDR3 sequence is 15 residues long. CDR1 is LNHDA, CDR2 SQIVND, per germline (reference sequence). CDR3 amino acids: CASSISGGPYNEQFF. The CDR3 nucleotides are TGTGCCAGTAGTATATCGGGAGGGCCCTACAATGAGCAGTTCTTC.

The rearrangement joins TRBV4-3 to TRBJ1-5, with D unresolved. The ends were cut back, 0 bases at V and 4 bases at J, with 13 bases in the middle. CDR1 and CDR2 from the germline V gene are LGHNA and YSLEER. The CDR3 covers 16 residues. The CDR3 here is CASSQEPGISNQPQHF. For the CDR3, the DNA is TGCGCCAGCAGCCAAGAGCCGGGGATTTCGAATCAGCCCCAGCATTTT.